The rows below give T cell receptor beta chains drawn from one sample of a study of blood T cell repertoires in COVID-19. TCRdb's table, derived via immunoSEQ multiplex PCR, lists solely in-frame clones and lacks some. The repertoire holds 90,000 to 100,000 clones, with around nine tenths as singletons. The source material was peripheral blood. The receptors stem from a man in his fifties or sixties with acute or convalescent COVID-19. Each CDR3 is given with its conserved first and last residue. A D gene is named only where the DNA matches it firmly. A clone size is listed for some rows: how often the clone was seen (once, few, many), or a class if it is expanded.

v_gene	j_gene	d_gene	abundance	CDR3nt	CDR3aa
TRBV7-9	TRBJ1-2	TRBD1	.	TGTGCCAGCAGCTTAACCGGGACAGGGGGCTATGGCTACACCTTC	CASSLTGTGGYGYTF
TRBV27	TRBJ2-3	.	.	TGTGCCAGCAGCCTGACTAGGGGCACAGATACGCAGTATTTT	CASSLTRGTDTQYF
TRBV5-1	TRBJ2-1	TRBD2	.	TGCGCCAGCAGCCGTGGACTAGCCCTAAACAATGAGCAGTTCTTC	CASSRGLALNNEQFF
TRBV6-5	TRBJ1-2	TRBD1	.	TGTGCCAGCAGTTCCCCAACAGGGGGATGGAATAGCTACACCTTC	CASSSPTGGWNSYTF
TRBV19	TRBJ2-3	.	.	TGTGCCAGTAGTATAGCGGGAGGCACAGATACGCAGTATTTT	CASSIAGGTDTQYF
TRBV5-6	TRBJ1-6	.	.	TGTGCCAGCAGCTTGTTGGAGGAGGGGCGGAATTCACCCCTCCACTTT	CASSLLEEGRNSPLHF
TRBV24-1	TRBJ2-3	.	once	TGTGCCACCAGTGAGGGGACTGGCGCCCTCACAGATACGCAGTATTTT	CATSEGTGALTDTQYF
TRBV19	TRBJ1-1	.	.	TGTGCCAGTAGTACGGGAGCTTTGAACACTGAAGCTTTCTTT	CASSTGALNTEAFF
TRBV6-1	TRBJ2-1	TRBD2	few	TGTGCCAGCAGTGAAGGACTAGCGGTATACAATGAGCAGTTCTTC	CASSEGLAVYNEQFF
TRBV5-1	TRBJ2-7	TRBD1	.	TGCGCCAGCAGCGGCAGGGGGCGAGACGAGCAGTACTTC	CASSGRGRDEQYF
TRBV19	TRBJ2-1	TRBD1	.	TGTGCCAGTAGTACCCGGGACAGGGGGATAGCGTCCTACAATGAGCAGTTCTTC	CASSTRDRGIASYNEQFF
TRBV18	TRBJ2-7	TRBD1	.	TGTGCCAGCTCACCAGCCGGGACAGGGGGGGCCGAGCAGTACTTC	CASSPAGTGGAEQYF
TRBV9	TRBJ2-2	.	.	TGTGCCAGCAGCGTAAACCCCTCGGGGAAAACGTACACCGGGGAGCTGTTTTTT	CASSVNPSGKTYTGELFF
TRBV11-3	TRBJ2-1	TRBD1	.	TGTGCCAGCAGCTTAGGGACGGGACAGGGGGCTGATAATGAGCAGTTCTTC	CASSLGTGQGADNEQFF
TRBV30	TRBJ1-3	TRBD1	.	TGTGCCTGGAGTCGAATTCAGGGGGTTCCCCGAAACACCATATATTTT	CAWSRIQGVPRNTIYF
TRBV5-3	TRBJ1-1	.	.	TGTGCCAGAAGCCCCTGGCGGGCGCGCACTGAAGCTTTCTTT	CARSPWRARTEAFF
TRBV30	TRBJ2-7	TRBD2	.	TGTGCCTGGGACCAAGCGGGAGGGAGCTCCTACGAGCAGTACTTC	CAWDQAGGSSYEQYF
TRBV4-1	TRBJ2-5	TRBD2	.	TGCGCCAGCAGCCAAGGTGGCCTAGCGGCCCAAGAGACCCAGTACTTC	CASSQGGLAAQETQYF
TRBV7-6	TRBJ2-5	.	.	TGTGCCAGCAGCTTAGAAGACTTAGACCAAGAGACCCAGTACTTC	CASSLEDLDQETQYF
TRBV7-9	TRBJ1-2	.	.	TGTGCCAGCAGCTTAGCCCGTAATTATGGCTACACCTTC	CASSLARNYGYTF
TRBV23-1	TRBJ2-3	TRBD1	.	TGCGCCAGCAGTCACCCGGACAGGGGCCCCACAGATACGCAGTATTTT	CASSHPDRGPTDTQYF
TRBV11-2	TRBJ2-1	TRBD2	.	TGTGCCAGCAGCTCACTAGCGGGAGGAATCAATGAGCAGTTCTTC	CASSSLAGGINEQFF
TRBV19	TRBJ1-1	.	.	TGTGCCAGTAGTATAGCCCTCTTGAACACTGAAGCTTTCTTT	CASSIALLNTEAFF
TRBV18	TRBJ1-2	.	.	TGTGCCAGCTCACCGATAGCCCCTACCGGTGGCTACACCTTC	CASSPIAPTGGYTF
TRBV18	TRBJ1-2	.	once	TGTGCCAGCTCACTCGCGGGGGAGAACTATGGCTACACCTTC	CASSLAGENYGYTF
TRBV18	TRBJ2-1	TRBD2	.	TGTGCCAGCTCACCTGGCGGGAGTTTAAATGAGCAGTTCTTC	CASSPGGSLNEQFF
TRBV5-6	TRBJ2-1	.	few	TGTGCCAGCAGTCTAGGAGGGGTTAAACTAAACAATGAGCAGTTCTTC	CASSLGGVKLNNEQFF
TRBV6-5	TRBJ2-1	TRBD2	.	TGTGCCAGCCGCCGCGCGGGAGGGAGCTACAATGAGCAGTTCTTC	CASRRAGGSYNEQFF
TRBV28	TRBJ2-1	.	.	TGTGCCAGCAAGCCGGGTGGTTCCTACAATGAGCAGTTCTTC	CASKPGGSYNEQFF
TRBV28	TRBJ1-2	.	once	TGTGCCAGCAGTTCCCCCGGGGGGGCCTATGGCTACACCTTC	CASSSPGGAYGYTF
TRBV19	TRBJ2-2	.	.	TGTGCCAGTAGTCTTTGGACATTCTACACCGGGGAGCTGTTTTTT	CASSLWTFYTGELFF
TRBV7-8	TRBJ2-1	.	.	TGTGCCAGCAGCTTAACTCGCGGGCGCACCTCCTACAATGAGCAGTTCTTC	CASSLTRGRTSYNEQFF
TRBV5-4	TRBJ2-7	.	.	TGTGCCAGCAGCTCAGACAGGCCCCCCTACGAGCAGTACTTC	CASSSDRPPYEQYF
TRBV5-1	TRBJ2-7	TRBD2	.	TGCGCCAGCAGCTTGGAGACTAGCGGATCCTACGAGCAGTACTTC	CASSLETSGSYEQYF
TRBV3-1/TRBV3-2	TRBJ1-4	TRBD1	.	TGTGCCAGCAGCCCGCGAGGGACAGCTGGTAATGAAAAACTGTTTTTT	CASSPRGTAGNEKLFF
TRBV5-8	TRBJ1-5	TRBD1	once	TGTGCCAGCAGTGTGGGACAGGGACATCAGCCCCAGCATTTT	CASSVGQGHQPQHF
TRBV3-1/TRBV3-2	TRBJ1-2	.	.	TGTGCCAGCAGCCAGGGGACAATAAACTATGGCTACACCTTC	CASSQGTINYGYTF
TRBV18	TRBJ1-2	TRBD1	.	TGTGCCAGCTCACCAGCGGGACAGGATAACTATGGCTACACCTTC	CASSPAGQDNYGYTF
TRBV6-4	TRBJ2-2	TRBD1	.	TGTGCCAGCAGCACAGGGGCTAACGGGGAGCTGTTTTTT	CASSTGANGELFF
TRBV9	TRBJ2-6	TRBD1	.	TGTGCCAGCCCGCTATGGGACAGGTTAAGCTCTGGGGCCAACGTCCTGACTTTC	CASPLWDRLSSGANVLTF
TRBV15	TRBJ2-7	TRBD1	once	TGTGCCACCAGCGGAAGCCGGGACAGGGCGAAATACGAGCAGTACTTC	CATSGSRDRAKYEQYF
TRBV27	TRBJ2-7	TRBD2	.	TGTGCCAGCAGTTCGGGGACTAGCGGGACCCCCTACGAGCAGTACTTC	CASSSGTSGTPYEQYF
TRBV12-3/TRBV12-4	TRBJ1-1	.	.	TGTGCCAGCAGTCTCGACAAGAACACTGAAGCTTTCTTT	CASSLDKNTEAFF
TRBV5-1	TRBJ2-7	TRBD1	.	TGCGCCAGCAGCCGGGACAGGGGGCGCGGGTCCTACGAGCAGTACTTC	CASSRDRGRGSYEQYF
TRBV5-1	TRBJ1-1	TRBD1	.	TGCGCCAGCAGCGGTCGGGACAGGCGTTGGGGCTTGAACACTGAAGCTTTCTTT	CASSGRDRRWGLNTEAFF
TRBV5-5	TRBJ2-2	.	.	TGTGCCAGCAGTACAGTAAGCTCGAACACCGGGGAGCTGTTTTTT	CASSTVSSNTGELFF
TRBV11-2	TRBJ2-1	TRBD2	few	TGTGCCAGCAGCTCGTCCCTTAGCGGGGAGCAGTTCTTC	CASSSSLSGEQFF
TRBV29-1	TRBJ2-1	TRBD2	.	TGCAGCGTTCAGATAGCGGGAGGACCATACAATGAGCAGTTCTTC	CSVQIAGGPYNEQFF
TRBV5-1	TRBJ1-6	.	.	TGCGCCAGCAGCGCCGGGGATAATAATTCACCCCTCCACTTT	CASSAGDNNSPLHF
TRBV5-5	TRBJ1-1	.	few	TGTGCCAGCAGCTTGAACCCAGGGCCCGGGAGGTACACTGAAGCTTTCTTT	CASSLNPGPGRYTEAFF
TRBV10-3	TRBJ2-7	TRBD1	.	TGTGCCATCAGCGGCACCGGGACAGGGGGCTTGTACGAGCAGTACTTC	CAISGTGTGGLYEQYF
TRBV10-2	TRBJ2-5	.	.	TGCGCCAGCAGTGAGATCGCGGGTCAAGAGACCCAGTACTTC	CASSEIAGQETQYF
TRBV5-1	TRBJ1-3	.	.	TGCGCCAGCAGCTTGGACGGCGTGGCAGGGTTAGGAAACACCATATATTTT	CASSLDGVAGLGNTIYF
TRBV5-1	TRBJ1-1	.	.	TGCGCCAGCAGCTTCGAGGGCAGCTGGAACACTGAAGCTTTCTTT	CASSFEGSWNTEAFF
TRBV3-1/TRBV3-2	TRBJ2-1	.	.	TGTGCCAGCAGCCAAGCTAGAGGTGAGCAGTTCTTC	CASSQARGEQFF